A single sample gave rise to the 26 T cell receptor beta chains below, sequenced in a study of cytomegalovirus exposure and HLA in healthy donors. Data came from immunoSEQ multiplex PCR; TCRdb stores just in-frame clones and leaves some out. The sample records roughly 130,000 clones, around nine tenths being singletons. Sequenced input: PBMCs. The receptors here all came from a man younger than 45 in good health and CMV-seronegative.

CDR3 nucleotides: TGTGCCAGCAGCCAGACGGCGGGAGATCTGTATGAGCAGTTCTTC. This encodes CASSQTAGDLYEQFF. The chain couples TRBV11-2 to TRBJ2-1; 7 bases agree with TRBD2. J gave up 8 bases and V 5 bases, and 12 bases lay outside the gene matches. The CDR3 is 15 amino acids. Germline V gene sequence: CDR1 SGHAT, CDR2 FQNNGV.

J is TRBJ2-2 and V is TRBV9; 7 bases map to TRBD2. The J segment lost 4 bases and the V segment lost 1 base, leaving 16 bases of the junction unmatched. CDR1 and CDR2 (germline): SGDLS, YYNGEE. The CDR3 contains 19 residues. This CDR3 is CASSVSPRRREWATGELFF. CDR3 sequence (DNA): TGTGCCAGCAGCGTATCTCCCCGGCGGCGGGAGTGGGCCACCGGGGAGCTGTTTTTT.

DNA of the CDR3: TGCGCCAGCAGTGGAAACAGGGGTCAAAGCTCTGGAAACACCATATATTTT. It is translated as CASSGNRGQSSGNTIYF. This rearrangement joins TRBV10-2 to TRBJ1-3; 7 bases map to TRBD1. V dropped 4 bases and J dropped 0; count of bases not matched to a gene: 9. In germline, CDR1 is WSHSY, CDR2 SAAADI. This CDR3 region has 17 residues.

The rearrangement joins TRBV11-1 to TRBJ2-7; the match to TRBD2 covers 8 bases. After removal of 5 bases from V and 3 bases from J, the junction contained 9 bases not matched to a gene. The length of the CDR3 is 15 residues. Germline V gene sequence: CDR1 SGHAT, CDR2 FQDESV (reference sequence). The CDR3: CASSPTTSGNYEQYF. The CDR3 coding sequence is TGTGCCAGCAGCCCTACTACTAGCGGAAACTACGAGCAGTACTTC.

On this clone itself: A far larger clone lies a single base away; this is likely a read error. V is TRBV2 and J is TRBJ1-1; weak D call: TRBD1 (6 bases). This CDR3 is built from 13 residues. Per the germline V gene, CDR1 is SNHLY and CDR2 is FYNNEI. Deletions cut 3 bases from V and 1 base from J, with 6 bases between. CDR3 sequence: CASSDRGNTEAFF. In DNA, the CDR3 is TGTGCCAGCAGTGACAGGGGGAACACTGAAGCTTTCTTT.

The CDR3 region is CASSPAGGNTEAFF. CDR3 sequence (DNA): TGTGCCAGCAGCCCTGCTGGCGGGAACACTGAAGCTTTCTTT. The chain uses TRBV6-1 and TRBJ1-1; unclear D gene. Germline values: CDR1 MNHNS, CDR2 SASEGT. V lost 6 bases, J lost 1 base, and 12 bases lay in between. The CDR3 loop spans 14 amino acids.

The J gene is TRBJ2-7, the V gene TRBV5-1, with D perhaps matching TRBD1 (6 bases). Germline values: CDR1 SGHRS, CDR2 YFSETQ. CDR3 length: 14 amino acids. The ends were cut back, 4 bases at V and 2 bases at J, with 13 bases in the middle. CDR3 loop: CASSLQQGPYEQYF. CDR3 nucleotide sequence: TGCGCCAGCAGCCTGCAACAGGGCCCCTACGAGCAGTACTTC.

The chain links TRBV6-1 to TRBJ2-3, with 10 nucleotides matching TRBD1. With V trimmed by 4 bases and J by 4 bases, 2 bases remained unmatched. CDR3 length: 14 amino acids. Per germline, CDR1 MNHNS and CDR2 SASEGT. The CDR3 is CASSGDRGSDTQYF. CDR3 sequence (DNA): TGTGCCAGCAGTGGGGACAGGGGTTCAGATACGCAGTATTTT.

This clone appeared once. The chain is built from TRBV7-9 and TRBJ1-1; 10 bases map to TRBD1. V lost 5 bases, J lost 1 base, and 4 bases stayed unmatched. Per the germline V gene, CDR1 is SEHNR and CDR2 is FQNEAQ (reference sequence). This CDR3 has 15 residues. DNA for the CDR3: TGTGCCAGCAGCGCCCGGACAGGGGGGAACACTGAAGCTTTCTTT. It translates to CASSARTGGNTEAFF.

This clone was seen just once. The chain has TRBV4-1 and TRBJ2-3, with a weak D call TRBD1 (6 bases). The CDR3 has 14 residues. Trimming pared 1 base from V and 5 bases from J, leaving 10 bases between. Germline V lookup: CDR1 MGHRA, CDR2 YSYEKL. The DNA for the CDR3 is TGCGCCAGCAGCCAAGGCAGGGGAGAAGATACGCAGTATTTT. Protein sequence: CASSQGRGEDTQYF.

The gene calls are TRBV2 and TRBJ1-6, with a possible D match to TRBD1 (5 bases). The CDR3 runs to 13 residues. The V gene's germline CDR1 is SNHLY and CDR2 FYNNEI. The germline V and J ends were trimmed by 4 bases and 12 bases, with 13 bases remaining between them. The CDR3 DNA reads as TGTGCCAGCAGTGGGGACTATCTAGGACCCCTCCACTTT. It yields the protein CASSGDYLGPLHF.

V and J are TRBV5-1 and TRBJ1-4; no reliable D call. This CDR3 comprises 14 residues. Germline V gene lookup returns CDR1 SGHRS and CDR2 YFSETQ. Trimming took off 4 bases at V and 2 bases at J, with 9 bases between the two ends. CDR3 residues: CASSQLNTNEKLFF. In DNA form, the CDR3 reads TGCGCCAGCAGCCAACTAAATACTAATGAAAAACTGTTTTTT. The whole variable domain, remainder taken from reference TRBV5-1 and TRBJ1-4, is KAGVTQTPRYLIKTRGQQVTLSCSPISGHRSVSWYQQTPGQGLQFLFEYFSETQRNKGNFPGRFSGRQFSNSRSEMNVSTLELGDSALYLCASSQLNTNEKLFFGSGTQLSVL.

V usage is TRBV10-3 and J usage is TRBJ2-3; 9 nucleotides line up with TRBD2. Per the germline V gene, CDR1 is ENHRY and CDR2 is SYGVKD. Trimming took 4 bases from V and 4 from J; bases not matched to a gene: 6. The CDR3 has 15 residues. CDR3 nucleotides: TGTGCCATCAGTGGGGGGGGACTAGCAGCAGATACGCAGTATTTT. Protein: CAISGGGLAADTQYF.

V and J are TRBV7-2 and TRBJ2-2, with D possibly TRBD1 on 5 matching bases. The V end lost 1 base, the J end lost 6 bases, and 9 bases lay between the germline ends. Germline V lookup: CDR1 SGHTA, CDR2 FQGNSA. The CDR3 runs to 14 residues. The CDR3 protein is CASSLVRVAGELFF. The CDR3 nucleotides read TGTGCCAGCAGCTTAGTCAGGGTCGCCGGGGAGCTGTTTTTT.

The chain combines TRBV15 with TRBJ2-5; no clear D gene. Trimming pared 1 base from V and 1 base from J, leaving 7 bases between. Germline V gene data show CDR1 as LNHNV and CDR2 as YYDKDF (reference sequence). The CDR3 is made up of 14 amino acids. As DNA, the CDR3 is TGTGCCACCAGCAGAGGTGGCAGCCAAGAGACCCAGTACTTC. Protein: CATSRGGSQETQYF.

The chain employs TRBV5-6 and TRBJ2-7, with a tentative D call TRBD1 (5 bases). The germline V gene has CDR1 SGHDT and CDR2 YYEEEE. The CDR3 loop spans 14 amino acids. Trimming left V 2 bases short and J 4 bases short, with 13 bases between. CDR3 nucleotides: TGTGCCAGCAGCTTAGGTAGGGGTAGGTACGAGCAGTACTTC. Translation: CASSLGRGRYEQYF.

The chain has TRBV5-6 and TRBJ2-1, with TRBD1 matching 11 bases. Germline loops: CDR1 SGHDT, CDR2 YYEEEE. V lost 4 bases to trimming and J lost 9 bases; unmatched junction nucleotides: 6. The CDR3 extends over 14 amino acids. The CDR3 nucleotides are TGTGCCAGCAGCGCCGGGACAGGGGGAGCTGAGCAGTTCTTC. Amino acid sequence: CASSAGTGGAEQFF. The variable domain in full, completed from reference TRBV5-6 and TRBJ2-1, reads DAGVTQSPTHLIKTRGQQVTLRCSPKSGHDTVSWYQQALGQGPQFIFQYYEEEERQRGNFPDRFSGHQFPNYSSELNVNALLLGDSALYLCASSAGTGGAEQFFGPGTRLTVL.

V is TRBV11-2 and J is TRBJ2-1; 10 bases are a match to TRBD2. CDR3 length: 17 amino acids. CDR1 is SGHAT and CDR2 is FQNNGV in the germline V gene. Trimming took 1 base from V and 6 from J; bases not matched to a gene: 9. In DNA, the CDR3 is TGTGCCAGCAGCTTAGGTCCGGGACTAGCGACACCCAATGAGCAGTTCTTC. Amino acid sequence: CASSLGPGLATPNEQFF.

The chain employs TRBV6-1 and TRBJ1-2; weak D call: TRBD1 (5 bases). This CDR3 has 13 amino acids. Germline loops: CDR1 MNHNS, CDR2 SASEGT. V lost 6 bases and J lost 5, with 13 bases in between. The CDR3 DNA reads TGTGCCAGCAGGGCATCAGGGTTATATGGCTACACCTTC. Translating it yields CASRASGLYGYTF.

The rearrangement uses TRBV7-2 and TRBJ2-1, with TRBD2 identical over 12 bases. The V and J ends lost 5 bases and 3 bases, in that order; junction bases with no gene match: 8. This CDR3 is 17 amino acids long. The V gene's germline CDR1 is SGHTA and CDR2 FQGNSA. CDR3 in DNA: TGTGCCAGCAGCGTAACTAGCGGGGGGAGCCTCTACAATGAGCAGTTCTTC. Residues: CASSVTSGGSLYNEQFF.

The chain carries TRBV7-2 and TRBJ1-1; D may be TRBD1 (6 bases). Deletions cut 5 bases from V and 6 bases from J, with 13 bases between. Germline CDR1 SGHTA, CDR2 FQGNSA. CDR3 size: 13 residues. The CDR3 reads CASSPQGKSEAFF. In DNA form, the CDR3 reads TGTGCCAGCAGCCCCCAGGGGAAATCTGAAGCTTTCTTT.

The chain combines TRBV7-9 with TRBJ1-5, with no clear D. CDR1 and CDR2 from the germline V gene are SEHNR and FQNEAQ (reference sequence). The CDR3 runs to 16 residues. Trimming stripped 5 bases from V and 1 base from J, with 15 bases between. CDR3 sequence (DNA): TGTGCCAGCAGCCCGGCGGGGAGGAGGAGCAATCAGCCCCAGCATTTT. It translates to CASSPAGRRSNQPQHF. The variable domain in full, with the rest retrieved from reference TRBV7-9 and TRBJ1-5, is DTGVSQNPRHKITKRGQNVTFRCDPISEHNRLYWYRQTLGQGPEFLTYFQNEAQLEKSRLLSDRFSAERPKGSFSTLEIQRTEQGDSAMYLCASSPAGRRSNQPQHFGDGTRLSIL.

The chain links TRBV18 to TRBJ1-3; D might be TRBD1 (6 bases). V gave up 6 bases and J gave up 0 bases, with 12 bases separating them. There are 15 residues in the CDR3. Germline CDR1 KGHSH, CDR2 LQKENI. The CDR3 DNA reads TGTGCCAGCTCCGGTACGACAGGCTCTGGAAACACCATATATTTT. Its translation: CASSGTTGSGNTIYF. Supplemented by reference TRBV18 and TRBJ1-3, the full variable domain reads NAGVMQNPRHLVRRRGQEARLRCSPMKGHSHVYWYRQLPEEGLKFMVYLQKENIIDESGMPKERFSAEFPKEGPSILRIQQVVRGDSAAYFCASSGTTGSGNTIYFGEGSWLTVV.

This clone came up once. This chain joins TRBV11-2 and TRBJ2-5, with TRBD1 as a possible D gene (5 bases). The germline V gene encodes CDR1 SGHAT and CDR2 FQNNGV. The length of the CDR3 is 14 residues. Trimming took off 2 bases at V and 4 bases at J, with 11 bases between the two ends. As DNA, the CDR3 is TGTGCCAGCAGCTTAAGGTTCCAGGGAGAGACCCAGTACTTC. It specifies CASSLRFQGETQYF.

V gene TRBV29-1 combines with J gene TRBJ1-1; D is perhaps TRBD1 (6 bases). V was pared by 7 bases and J by 4 bases, with 16 bases between. Germline values: CDR1 SQVTM, CDR2 ANQGSEA. CDR3 length: 13 residues. The CDR3 bases are TGCAGCGCCGTAGGGCAGGGGATCACTGAAGCTTTCTTT. Translation: CSAVGQGITEAFF. The complete variable domain, with remaining parts taken from reference TRBV29-1 and TRBJ1-1, reads SAVISQKPSRDICQRGTSLTIQCQVDSQVTMMFWYRQQPGQSLTLIATANQGSEATYESGFVIDKFPISRPNLTFSTLTVSNMSPEDSSIYLCSAVGQGITEAFFGQGTRLTVV.

The J gene is TRBJ2-1, the V gene TRBV19; TRBD2 aligns across 7 bases. Per the germline V gene, CDR1 is LNHDA and CDR2 is SQIVND (reference sequence). CDR3 length: 23 amino acids. The trim removed 3 bases at V and 6 bases at J, leaving 32 bases unmatched. Written as DNA, the CDR3 is TGTGCCAGTAGTATGTCGTTTTATGGCATATCCGGCGGGGGTAAGACCGGAGTCAATGAGCAGTTCTTC. The encoded protein is CASSMSFYGISGGGKTGVNEQFF.